Below are 8 T cell receptor beta chains sequenced from a single sample in a study of cytomegalovirus exposure and HLA in healthy donors. PCR primers comprised 60 Vbeta and 13 Jbeta primers. Repertoires were generated with immunoSEQ multiplex PCR, while TCRdb's copy carries only in-frame clones and drops some. The sample carries 95,000 to 150,000 clones, about 78% recorded once. The sample comprised PBMCs. The receptors originated from a woman between 35 and 50 years old in good health and CMV-seropositive.

The chain carries TRBV9 and TRBJ2-3; maybe TRBD2 (5 bases). Deletions cut 0 bases from V and 6 bases from J, with 11 bases between. The germline gives CDR1 SGDLS, CDR2 YYNGEE. The CDR3 extends over 14 amino acids. The CDR3, as DNA: TGTGCCAGCAGCGTAGGAATGACTACGGATACGCAGTATTTT. As protein: CASSVGMTTDTQYF. Together with reference TRBV9 and TRBJ2-3, the CDR3 gives the full variable domain: DSGVTQTPKHLITATGQRVTLRCSPRSGDLSVYWYQQSLDQGLQFLIQYYNGEERAKGNILERFSAQQFPDLHSELNLSSLELGDSALYFCASSVGMTTDTQYFGPGTRLTVL.

The chain couples TRBV5-1 to TRBJ2-2, with a possible D match to TRBD1 (5 bases). There are 16 residues in the CDR3. Germline-derived CDR1 and CDR2 are SGHRS and YFSETQ. Trimming cost V 1 base and J 8 bases, with 18 bases left between them. CDR3: CASSLPDGRDPGELFF. CDR3 DNA sequence: TGCGCCAGCAGCTTGCCCGACGGCAGGGATCCTGGGGAGCTGTTTTTT.

The sample holds a few counts of this clone. The J gene is TRBJ1-5, the V gene TRBV2; 12 positions match TRBD1. Trimming cost V 4 bases and J 9 bases; bases outside gene matches: 4. The CDR3 extends over 14 amino acids. Germline loops: CDR1 SNHLY, CDR2 FYNNEI. The CDR3 region has the DNA TGTGCCAGCAGTGGGGGACAGGGGGCCTGGCCCCAGCATTTT. This codes for CASSGGQGAWPQHF.

This chain uses TRBV15 with TRBJ1-2; tentatively, D is TRBD1 (5 bases). V was shortened by 0 bases and J by 6 bases, with 8 bases between the two germline ends. The CDR3 has 13 amino acids. Germline V lookup: CDR1 LNHNV, CDR2 YYDKDF (reference sequence). CDR3 sequence (DNA): TGTGCCACCAGCAGAGATCCCAGGGATGGCTACACCTTC. Its translation is CATSRDPRDGYTF.

The chain joins TRBV27 to TRBJ2-7; 9 nucleotides match TRBD1. Germline V lookup: CDR1 MNHEY, CDR2 SMNVEV (reference sequence). This CDR3 has 15 residues. V shed 5 bases, J shed 5 bases, and the junction held 10 bases outside the gene matches. CDR3 residues: CASSPSGTGSHEQYF. The DNA of the CDR3 is TGTGCCAGCAGTCCCTCCGGGACAGGGTCCCACGAGCAGTACTTC.

Here the CDR3 reads CASSNRDYSYEQYF. The CDR3 coding sequence is TGTGCCAGCAGCAACCGGGACTACTCCTACGAGCAGTACTTC. V and J are TRBV5-4 and TRBJ2-7; 7 bases match TRBD2. The J segment lost 0 bases and the V segment lost 4 bases, leaving 4 bases of the junction unmatched. CDR3 length equals 14 residues. Germline lookup yields CDR1 SGHNT and CDR2 YYREEE (reference sequence). Supplemented by reference TRBV5-4 and TRBJ2-7, the full variable domain reads ETGVTQSPTHLIKTRGQQVTLRCSSQSGHNTVSWYQQALGQGPQFIFQYYREEENGRGNFPPRFSGLQFPNYSSELNVNALELDDSALYLCASSNRDYSYEQYFGPGTRLTVT.

This clone showed up just a few times. This chain uses TRBV4-3 with TRBJ2-3; a possible D gene is TRBD1 (6 bases). Germline assignment: CDR1 LGHNA and CDR2 YSLEER. V was clipped by 1 base and J by 2 bases, with 13 bases between them. This CDR3 spans 16 amino acids. The CDR3 DNA follows: TGCGCCAGCAGCCAAGGGAGGACAGTCAACACAGATACGCAGTATTTT. Translation: CASSQGRTVNTDTQYF.

V is TRBV19 and J is TRBJ2-3; tentatively, D is TRBD1 (5 bases). The V gene lost 3 bases and the J gene lost 2 bases, with 9 bases spanning the gap. The CDR3 is 14 amino acids. From germline, CDR1 is LNHDA and CDR2 SQIVND (reference sequence). CDR3 amino acids: CASSMGQTTDTQYF. The CDR3 DNA reads as TGTGCCAGTAGTATGGGGCAGACCACAGATACGCAGTATTTT.